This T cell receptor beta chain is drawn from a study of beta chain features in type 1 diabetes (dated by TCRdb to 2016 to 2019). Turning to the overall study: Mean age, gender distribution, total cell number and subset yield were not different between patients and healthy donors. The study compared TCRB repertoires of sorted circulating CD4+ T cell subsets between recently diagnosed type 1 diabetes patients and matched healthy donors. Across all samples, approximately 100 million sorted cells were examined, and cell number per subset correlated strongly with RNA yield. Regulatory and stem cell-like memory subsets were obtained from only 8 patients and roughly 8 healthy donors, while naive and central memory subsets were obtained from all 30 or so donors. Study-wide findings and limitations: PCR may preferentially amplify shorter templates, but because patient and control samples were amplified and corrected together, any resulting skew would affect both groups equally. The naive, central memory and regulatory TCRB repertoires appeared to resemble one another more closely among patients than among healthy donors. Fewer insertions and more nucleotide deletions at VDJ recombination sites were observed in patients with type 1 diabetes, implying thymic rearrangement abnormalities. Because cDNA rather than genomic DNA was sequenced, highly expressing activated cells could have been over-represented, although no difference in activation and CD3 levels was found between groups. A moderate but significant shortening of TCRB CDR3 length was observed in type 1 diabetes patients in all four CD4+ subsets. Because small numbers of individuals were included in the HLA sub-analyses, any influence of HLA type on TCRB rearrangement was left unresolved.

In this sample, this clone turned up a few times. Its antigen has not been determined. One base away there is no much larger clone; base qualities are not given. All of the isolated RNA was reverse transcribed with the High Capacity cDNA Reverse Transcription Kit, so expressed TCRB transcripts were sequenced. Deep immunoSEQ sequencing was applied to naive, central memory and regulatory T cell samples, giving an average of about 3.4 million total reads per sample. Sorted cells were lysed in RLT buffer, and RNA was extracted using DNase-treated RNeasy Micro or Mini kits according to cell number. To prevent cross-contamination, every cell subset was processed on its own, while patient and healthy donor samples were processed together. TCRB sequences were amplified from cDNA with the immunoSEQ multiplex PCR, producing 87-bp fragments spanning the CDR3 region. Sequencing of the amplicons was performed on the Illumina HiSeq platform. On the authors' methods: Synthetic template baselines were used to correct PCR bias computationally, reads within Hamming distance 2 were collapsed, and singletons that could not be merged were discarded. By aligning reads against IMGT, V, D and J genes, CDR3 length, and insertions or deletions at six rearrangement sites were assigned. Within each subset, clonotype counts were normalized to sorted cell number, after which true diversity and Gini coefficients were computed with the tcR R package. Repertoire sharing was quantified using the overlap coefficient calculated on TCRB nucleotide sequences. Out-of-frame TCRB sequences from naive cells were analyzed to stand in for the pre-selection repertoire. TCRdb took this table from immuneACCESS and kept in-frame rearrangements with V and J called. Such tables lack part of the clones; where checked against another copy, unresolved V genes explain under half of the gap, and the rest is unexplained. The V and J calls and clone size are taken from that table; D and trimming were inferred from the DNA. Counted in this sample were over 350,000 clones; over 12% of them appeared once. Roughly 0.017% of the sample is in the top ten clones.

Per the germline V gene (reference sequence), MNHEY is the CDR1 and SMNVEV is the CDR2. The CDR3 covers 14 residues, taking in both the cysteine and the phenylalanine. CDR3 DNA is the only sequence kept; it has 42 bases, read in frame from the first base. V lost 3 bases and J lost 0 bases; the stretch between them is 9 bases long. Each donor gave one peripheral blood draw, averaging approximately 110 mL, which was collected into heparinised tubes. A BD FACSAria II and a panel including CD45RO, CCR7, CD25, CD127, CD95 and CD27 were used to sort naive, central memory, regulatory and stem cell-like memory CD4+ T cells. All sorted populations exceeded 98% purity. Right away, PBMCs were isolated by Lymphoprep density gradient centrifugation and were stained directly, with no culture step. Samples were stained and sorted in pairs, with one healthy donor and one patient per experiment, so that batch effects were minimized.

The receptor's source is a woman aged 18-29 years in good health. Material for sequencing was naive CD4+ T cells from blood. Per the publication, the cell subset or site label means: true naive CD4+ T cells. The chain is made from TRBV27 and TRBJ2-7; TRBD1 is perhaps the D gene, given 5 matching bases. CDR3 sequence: CASSLTDISYEQYF. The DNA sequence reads TGTGCCAGCAGTTTGACAGATATCTCCTACGAGCAGTACTTC.